This T cell receptor beta chain is from a study of CD8 T cells in ankylosing spondylitis. TCRdb reprocessed the 5' RACE reads via MiXCR and lists one record per CDR3 protein. The sample gives about 190,000 distinct CDR3 sequences, 10% to 15% of which show up once; around 10% is in the top ten. The V gene's germline CDR1 is DFQATT and CDR2 SNEGSKA (reference sequence). The CDR3 is 15 residues long. The V and J ends lost 0 bases and 6 bases respectively, with 14 bases between them. This clonotype was recorded many times. The rearrangement joins TRBV20-1 to TRBJ2-2, with D perhaps TRBD1 (5 bases). This clonotype originated in a female donor with ankylosing spondylitis or in good health (not recorded which). Sequences were obtained from blood, either unsorted or a sorted T cell fraction (not recorded which). The CDR3 region has the DNA TGCAGTGCTAGAGACCGCGGAAAGGGGTCCGGGGAGCTGTTTTTT. Its protein product is CSARDRGKGSGELFF.